This T cell receptor beta chain was sequenced in a study of blood T cell repertoires in COVID-19. Study at large: Spain, Italy and the United States supplied samples that represented acute and convalescent COVID-19. Sources were T cells, B-cell-depleted T cells, or PBMCs; the material itself was cDNA or gDNA.

The count of this clone is one. Enrolled during active infection, Seattle patients were then followed longitudinally. Per the study methods: The authors estimated nucleated cell counts from reference gene primer amplification. The data were produced by immunoSEQ multiplex PCR, yet TCRdb's version contains in-frame clones alone and is incomplete. V, J and clone size derive from that table, while D and trimming were established from the DNA sequence. In the table there are under 300,000 clones, approximately 87% of which are singletons. From germline, CDR1 is SGHRS and CDR2 YFSETQ. V was clipped by 0 bases and J by 4 bases; unmatched bases: 2. The CDR3 is 15 residues long.

Sequenced material: peripheral blood. This sequence originates from a woman in her thirties with COVID-19, enrolled during active disease. The rearrangement links TRBV5-1 to TRBJ2-1; 9 bases line up with TRBD1. CDR3 loop: CASSLEGQGYNEQFF. The CDR3 region has the DNA TGCGCCAGCAGCTTGGAGGGACAGGGTTACAATGAGCAGTTCTTC.